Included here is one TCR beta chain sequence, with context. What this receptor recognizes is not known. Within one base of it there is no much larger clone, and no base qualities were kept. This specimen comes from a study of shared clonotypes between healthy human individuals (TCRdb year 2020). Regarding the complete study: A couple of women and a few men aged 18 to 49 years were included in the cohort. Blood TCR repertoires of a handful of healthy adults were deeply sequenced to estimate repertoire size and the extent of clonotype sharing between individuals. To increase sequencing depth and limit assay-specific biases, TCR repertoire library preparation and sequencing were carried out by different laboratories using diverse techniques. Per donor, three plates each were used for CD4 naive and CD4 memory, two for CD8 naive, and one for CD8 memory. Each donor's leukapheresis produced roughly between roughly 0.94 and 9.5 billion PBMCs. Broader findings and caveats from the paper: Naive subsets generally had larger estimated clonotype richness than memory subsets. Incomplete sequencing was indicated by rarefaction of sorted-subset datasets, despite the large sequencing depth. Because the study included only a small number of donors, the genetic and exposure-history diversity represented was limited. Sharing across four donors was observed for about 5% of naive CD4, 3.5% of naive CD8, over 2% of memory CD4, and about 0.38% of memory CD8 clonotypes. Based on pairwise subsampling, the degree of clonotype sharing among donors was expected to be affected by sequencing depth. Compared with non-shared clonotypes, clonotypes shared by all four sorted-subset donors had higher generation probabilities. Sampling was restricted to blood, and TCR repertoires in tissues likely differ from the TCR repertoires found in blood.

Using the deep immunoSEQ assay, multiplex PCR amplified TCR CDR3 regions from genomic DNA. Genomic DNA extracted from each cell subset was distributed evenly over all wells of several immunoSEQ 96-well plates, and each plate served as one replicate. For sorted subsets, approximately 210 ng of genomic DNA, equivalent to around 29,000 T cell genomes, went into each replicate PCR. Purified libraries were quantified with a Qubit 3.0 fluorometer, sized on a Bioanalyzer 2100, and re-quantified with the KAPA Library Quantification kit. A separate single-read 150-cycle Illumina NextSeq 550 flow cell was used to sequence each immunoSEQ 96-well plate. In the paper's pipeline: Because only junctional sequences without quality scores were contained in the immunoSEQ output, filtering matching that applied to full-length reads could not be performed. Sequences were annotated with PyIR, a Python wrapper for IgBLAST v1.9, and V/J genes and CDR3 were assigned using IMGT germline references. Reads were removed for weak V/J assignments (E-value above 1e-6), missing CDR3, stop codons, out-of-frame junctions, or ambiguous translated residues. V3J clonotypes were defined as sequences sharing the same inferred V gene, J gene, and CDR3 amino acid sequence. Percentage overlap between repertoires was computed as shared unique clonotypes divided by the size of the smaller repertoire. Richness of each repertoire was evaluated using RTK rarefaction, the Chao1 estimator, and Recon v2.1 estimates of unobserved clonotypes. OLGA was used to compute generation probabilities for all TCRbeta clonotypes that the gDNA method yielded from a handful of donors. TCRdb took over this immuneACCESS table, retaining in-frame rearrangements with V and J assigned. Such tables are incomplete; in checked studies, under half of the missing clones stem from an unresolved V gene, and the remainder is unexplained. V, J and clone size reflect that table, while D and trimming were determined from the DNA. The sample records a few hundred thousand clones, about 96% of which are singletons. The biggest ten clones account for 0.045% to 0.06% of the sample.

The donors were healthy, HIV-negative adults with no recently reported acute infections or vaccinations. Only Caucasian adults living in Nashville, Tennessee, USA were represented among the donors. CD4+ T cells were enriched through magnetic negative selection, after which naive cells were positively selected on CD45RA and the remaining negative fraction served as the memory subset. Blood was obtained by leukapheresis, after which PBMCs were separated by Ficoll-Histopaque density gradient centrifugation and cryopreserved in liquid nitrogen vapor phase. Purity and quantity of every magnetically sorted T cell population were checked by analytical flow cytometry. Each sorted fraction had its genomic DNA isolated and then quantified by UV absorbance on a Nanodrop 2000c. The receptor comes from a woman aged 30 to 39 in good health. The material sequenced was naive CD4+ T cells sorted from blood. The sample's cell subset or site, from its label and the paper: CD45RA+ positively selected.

Here is the DNA: TGTGCCAGCAGTTTAAGCGCCCCATACGAGCAGTACTTC. It translates to CASSLSAPYEQYF. Recombination connected TRBV28 to TRBJ2-5; confidence is insufficient to name the D gene. The J call may be in error: the DNA end matches TRBJ2-7 better. CDR1 MDHEN and CDR2 SYDVKM are derived from the germline V gene. The CDR3 covers 13 residues, taking in both the cysteine and the phenylalanine. Of the read, only the CDR3 DNA is kept; its 39 bases are in frame from base 1.